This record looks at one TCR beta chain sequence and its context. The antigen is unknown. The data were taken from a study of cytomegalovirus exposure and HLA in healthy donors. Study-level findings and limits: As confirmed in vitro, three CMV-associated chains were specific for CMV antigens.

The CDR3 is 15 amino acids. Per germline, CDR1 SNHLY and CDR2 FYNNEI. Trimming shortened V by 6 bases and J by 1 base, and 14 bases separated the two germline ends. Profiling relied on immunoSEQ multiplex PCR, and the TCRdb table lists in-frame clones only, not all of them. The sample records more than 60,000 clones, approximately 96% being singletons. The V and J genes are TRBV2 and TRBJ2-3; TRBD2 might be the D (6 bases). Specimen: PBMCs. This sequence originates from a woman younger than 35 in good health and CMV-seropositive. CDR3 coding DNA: TGTGCCAGCAGGAACCCGGGACTGCGCACAGATACGCAGTATTTT. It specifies CASRNPGLRTDTQYF. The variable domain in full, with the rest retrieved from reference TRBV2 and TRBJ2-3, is EPEVTQTPSHQVTQMGQEVILRCVPISNHLYFYWYRQILGQKVEFLVSFYNNEISEKSEIFDDQFSVERPDGSNFTLKIRSTKLEDSAMYFCASRNPGLRTDTQYFGPGTRLTVL.